The clone carrying this T cell receptor (beta chain) was found a few times. V trimming: 3 bases; J trimming: 5 bases; junction bases outside the gene matches: 4. The CDR3 is made up of 15 amino acids. CDR1 is ENHRY, CDR2 SYGVKD, per germline. The sample is drawn from a study of blood T cells in healthy people across ages. The use of a sample-barcoded 5' primer and a J-beta primer mix characterized a second PCR of about 7 to 12 cycles. One entry per CDR3 protein results from TCRdb running MiXCR on the 5' RACE reads. The data show 700,000 to 850,000 distinct CDR3 sequences, about 55% seen once. The sequence was obtained from a man older than 75 in good health. The specimen sequenced was blood. This chain links TRBV10-3 with TRBJ1-5; TRBD1 matches at 10 bases. In nucleotides, the CDR3 is TGTGCCATCAGTGACCGGACAGGGGGGCATCAGCCCCAGCATTTT. Translated: CAISDRTGGHQPQHF.